This T cell receptor (beta chain) was profiled in a study of blood T cell repertoires in COVID-19. The overall study: The origin of the acute and convalescent COVID-19 samples was the United States, Italy and Spain.

The CDR3 runs 16 residues. The V and J ends lost 0 bases and 3 bases respectively, with 12 bases between them. The repertoire was sequenced with immunoSEQ multiplex PCR; TCRdb's copy has only in-frame clones and lacks some. The sample lists more than 400,000 clones, about 90% occurring once. This chain joins TRBV5-7 and TRBJ2-2, with D tentatively TRBD1 (5 bases). TRBV5-7 is given ORF status, its function remaining uncertain. This TCR came from a woman aged 18 to 35 who had recovered from COVID-19. Sequenced sample: PBMCs or T cells enriched from blood (not recorded which). As DNA, the CDR3 is TGTGCCAGCAGCTTGGCGGCAGGCAGGGACACCGGGGAGCTGTTTTTT. It is translated as CASSLAAGRDTGELFF.